These 16 T cell receptor beta chains came from one sample sequenced in a study of T cell responses to AZD1222 COVID-19 vaccine. The data were produced by immunoSEQ multiplex PCR, yet TCRdb's version contains in-frame clones alone and is incomplete. Among about 100,000 clones listed, 80% to 90% were seen once. The specimen comprised peripheral blood, sampled on day 0 of AZD1222 vaccination. These receptors were collected from an adult in good health.

The chain is built from TRBV7-2 and TRBJ1-5; D is perhaps TRBD1 (6 bases). V was shortened by 3 bases and J by 6 bases, with 9 bases between the two germline ends. The germline CDR1 and CDR2 sequences are SGHTA and FQGNSA. The CDR3 is 13 amino acids. CDR3 nucleotide sequence: TGTGCCAGCAGCTTGGGGGGGCGTCAGCCCCAGCATTTT. Encoded protein: CASSLGGRQPQHF.

This sequence joins TRBV5-6 and TRBJ1-2; D remains unclear. The V gene's germline CDR1 is SGHDT and CDR2 YYEEEE. The V and J ends lost 0 bases and 3 bases respectively, with 18 bases between them. This CDR3 is 17 amino acids long. DNA of the CDR3: TGTGCCAGCAGCTTGGGTGGGCGCGGGAAAAGGGACTATGGCTACACCTTC. This encodes CASSLGGRGKRDYGYTF.

This chain links TRBV5-1 with TRBJ1-6; 7 bases match TRBD1. J lost 10 bases, V lost 0 bases, and 7 bases had no gene match. The CDR3 is 15 amino acids. Germline V gene sequence: CDR1 SGHRS, CDR2 YFSETQ. The CDR3 DNA reads as TGCGCCAGCAGCTTGGGTTCGACAGGGAGCTCACCCCTCCACTTT. It is translated as CASSLGSTGSSPLHF.

To note about this clone: In the same sample, other DNA sequences code for this CDR3. This sequence joins TRBV20-1 and TRBJ1-2; D remains unclear. V gave up 1 base and J gave up 3 bases, with 3 bases separating them. This CDR3 comprises 11 residues. The germline V gene has CDR1 DFQATT and CDR2 SNEGSKA (reference sequence). The CDR3 reads CSARGDYGYTF. CDR3 nucleotide sequence: TGCAGTGCTAGAGGTGACTATGGCTACACCTTC.

The V and J genes are TRBV6-2 or TRBV6-3 and TRBJ2-7; TRBD2 aligns across 14 bases. Trimming took 4 bases from V and 0 from J; bases not matched to a gene: 2. The CDR3 is made up of 16 amino acids. Germline V gene sequence: CDR1 MNHEY, CDR2 SVGEGT. The CDR3 sequence: CASSWTSGRSSYEQYF. DNA for the CDR3: TGTGCCAGCAGTTGGACTAGCGGGAGGAGCTCCTACGAGCAGTACTTC.

The rearrangement joins TRBV9 to TRBJ1-4; tentative D call: TRBD1 (6 bases). The CDR3 has 15 residues. Trimming cost V 1 base and J 5 bases, with 12 bases left between them. Germline assignment: CDR1 SGDLS and CDR2 YYNGEE. CDR3 protein: CASSVSGTKNEKLFF. Here the CDR3 DNA reads TGTGCCAGCAGCGTATCCGGGACAAAAAATGAAAAACTGTTTTTT. The complete variable domain, with remaining parts taken from reference TRBV9 and TRBJ1-4, reads DSGVTQTPKHLITATGQRVTLRCSPRSGDLSVYWYQQSLDQGLQFLIQYYNGEERAKGNILERFSAQQFPDLHSELNLSSLELGDSALYFCASSVSGTKNEKLFFGSGTQLSVL.

CDR3 DNA: TGTGCCAGTAGTATAACCCCTAGGGGACTCTATGGCTACACCTTC. Residues: CASSITPRGLYGYTF. The rearrangement uses TRBV19 and TRBJ1-2; a possible D gene is TRBD1 (5 bases). Per germline, CDR1 LNHDA and CDR2 SQIVND (reference sequence). The CDR3 sequence is 15 residues long. Trimming cost V 2 bases and J 4 bases, with 14 bases left between them.

This clone was counted only a few times. The chain links TRBV6-5 to TRBJ1-1; 9 bases match TRBD1. CDR3 length: 13 residues. V gave up 3 bases and J gave up 8 bases; unmatched junction bases: 4. In germline, CDR1 is MNHEY, CDR2 SVGAGI. The chain's CDR3 is CASSYYGTGEAFF. The CDR3 nucleotides are TGTGCCAGCAGTTATTATGGGACAGGGGAAGCTTTCTTT.

The chain carries TRBV4-1 and TRBJ1-2; 9 nucleotides agree with TRBD1. The CDR3 runs to 14 residues. Germline lookup yields CDR1 MGHRA and CDR2 YSYEKL. V dropped 0 bases and J dropped 7; count of bases not matched to a gene: 3. The CDR3 bases are TGCGCCAGCAGCCAAGATGCACAGGGGGCTGGCTACACCTTC. The encoded protein is CASSQDAQGAGYTF.

The V and J genes are TRBV6-5 and TRBJ2-7, with TRBD1 as a possible D gene (5 bases). V was cut by 2 bases and J by 2 bases, with 10 bases left in between. In germline, CDR1 is MNHEY, CDR2 SVGAGI. The CDR3 covers 14 residues. CDR3: CASSYRSGTYEQYF. The CDR3 DNA is TGTGCCAGCAGTTACCGGTCAGGGACCTACGAGCAGTACTTC.

The rearrangement uses TRBV15 and TRBJ1-2; D gene unclear. V was trimmed by 2 bases and J by 8 bases, leaving 12 bases between them. This CDR3 contains 13 residues. Germline loops: CDR1 LNHNV, CDR2 YYDKDF (reference sequence). The CDR3 loop reads CATSRSDQGGYTF. As DNA, the CDR3 is TGTGCCACCAGCAGATCTGACCAAGGAGGCTACACCTTC.

The rearrangement uses TRBV2 and TRBJ2-7, with D perhaps being TRBD1 or TRBD2 (5 bases each). The V gene lost 6 bases and the J gene lost 4 bases, with 13 bases spanning the gap. The CDR3 length is 13 residues. Germline CDR1 SNHLY, CDR2 FYNNEI. The CDR3 DNA is TGTGCCAGCAGCGCCGGGACCGCATACGAGCAGTACTTC. Its protein is CASSAGTAYEQYF.

The chain links TRBV10-2 to TRBJ2-7; no clear D gene. With 2 bases removed from V and 2 bases from J, the gap between germline ends came to 10 bases. Germline V gives CDR1 WSHSY, CDR2 SAAADI. CDR3 length: 14 residues. The CDR3 region is CASSEGLGPYEQYF. The CDR3 coding sequence is TGCGCCAGCAGTGAGGGGCTAGGTCCCTACGAGCAGTACTTC.

The V gene is TRBV7-9, the J gene TRBJ1-1, with D possibly matching TRBD1 (6 bases). The CDR3 has 14 residues. Germline-derived CDR1 and CDR2 are SEHNR and FQNEAQ (reference sequence). Trimming took off 4 bases at V and 5 bases at J, with 14 bases between the two ends. The chain's CDR3 is CASSSVTGWTEAFF. DNA for the CDR3: TGTGCCAGCAGCTCAGTTACAGGGTGGACTGAAGCTTTCTTT.

The V and J genes are TRBV5-1 and TRBJ2-1, with 11 bases fitting TRBD2. Germline trimming cut 2 bases from V and 1 base from J; bases unmatched to any gene: 11. CDR1 SGHRS and CDR2 YFSETQ come from the germline V gene. This CDR3 has 19 amino acids. The DNA of the CDR3 is TGCGCCAGCAGCTTTAGAGGTCTAGCGGGAGGTCAGTCCTACAATGAGCAGTTCTTC. Translating it yields CASSFRGLAGGQSYNEQFF. Using reference TRBV5-1 and TRBJ2-1 for the parts outside the CDR3, the full variable domain is KAGVTQTPRYLIKTRGQQVTLSCSPISGHRSVSWYQQTPGQGLQFLFEYFSETQRNKGNFPGRFSGRQFSNSRSEMNVSTLELGDSALYLCASSFRGLAGGQSYNEQFFGPGTRLTVL.

The genes are TRBV9 and TRBJ2-3, with D perhaps matching TRBD1 or TRBD2 (5 bases each). Germline V gives CDR1 SGDLS, CDR2 YYNGEE. Trimming took 6 bases from V and 2 from J, leaving 16 bases between them. CDR3 size: 15 residues. In DNA, the CDR3 is TGTGCCAGCAATCGGGGCGCGAGGACCACAGATACGCAGTATTTT. This encodes CASNRGARTTDTQYF.